A single T cell receptor beta chain is shown here with its context. The antigen is not known. Donors in the study were healthy people who gave bone marrow. The V gene lost 4 bases and the J gene lost 3 bases, with 14 bases spanning the gap. Germline V gene sequence: CDR1 SGHNT, CDR2 YYREEE (reference sequence). The CDR3 loop spans 14 amino acids. The PCR employed 60 Vbeta primers together with 13 Jbeta primers. TCRdb keeps only in-frame clones here, not all; method: immunoSEQ multiplex PCR. This sample has about 91,000 clones; about two thirds occur once, and the top ten carry less than 1.5%. This sample was included in a study of cytomegalovirus exposure and HLA in healthy donors. Points from the study as a whole: Confirmation was obtained in vitro that a few CMV-associated chains are specific for CMV antigens. Judged likely to be a sequencing artifact was a cluster of highly shared sequence variants. What a later analysis reportedly showed was that an Asian-associated ancestry cluster had fewer N-insertions than the roughly 700-donor mean.

Sequencing was done on a sample of PBMCs. The origin of this receptor is a female donor in good health and CMV-seronegative. The chain recombines TRBV5-4 with TRBJ2-7; maybe TRBD1 (5 bases). The CDR3 is CASSPQARGYEQYF. Written as DNA, the CDR3 is TGTGCCAGCAGCCCCCAGGCTAGGGGCTACGAGCAGTACTTC.